This T cell receptor beta chain was profiled in a study of CD8+ T cells in alopecia areata. Study-level background: A 6-month period off drug followed tofacitinib, which lasted 6 to 18 months. Percent affected scalp area, the SALT score, rated treated patients' severity. Study-level findings and limits: Under tofacitinib, numerous expanded lesional clonotypes remained detectable in scalp and blood.

The CDR3 runs to 13 residues. Germline V gene data show CDR1 as MNHEY and CDR2 as SMNVEV (reference sequence). Between the trimmed V and J ends, which lost 2 bases and 12 bases, there was a span of 13 bases. Treatment specified: oral pan-JAK inhibitor, 5-10 mg twice daily. Individuals with alopecia areata gave both lesional scalp punch biopsies and peripheral blood for collection. cDNA prepared by RNA extraction and subsequent reverse transcription served as the template for sequencing. Clones were sequenced by immunoSEQ multiplex PCR, and TCRdb holds only the in-frame ones, with some missing. This table has about 42,000 clones, 65% appearing once. As concerns this clone: Its antigen is not identified.

The chain recombines TRBV27 with TRBJ1-4; a possible D gene is TRBD1 (5 bases). The material sequenced was CD8+ T cells sorted from blood, taken at week 4, from a patient treated with tofacitinib. The TCR sequence derives from a human donor with alopecia areata. Written as DNA, the CDR3 is TGTGCCAGCAGTTTAGTGGCAGGGTCTGAACTGTTTTTT. This gives the protein CASSLVAGSELFF.